This paragraph reports one T cell receptor (beta chain). Its target is not known. The final CDR3 position lacks the conserved phenylalanine or tryptophan, pointing to a likely read error. The source material, roughly 18-30 mg of unsorted bulk tissue, was used to co-extract RNA and DNA. This record belongs to a study of tumor-infiltrating lymphocytes in primary liver carcinoma. Whole-study context: Per sample, productive TCRbeta reads numbered roughly 3.5 to 7.13 million, similar across tissue types.

Trimming cost V 7 bases and J 4 bases, with 15 bases left between them. The V gene's germline CDR1 is MNHNS and CDR2 SASEGT. The CDR3 length is 14 residues. TCR beta cDNA was reverse-transcribed from approximately 0.45 ug of total RNA. The reaction used a constant-region primer and ProtoScript II reverse transcriptase. Modified slightly, ARM-PCR produced TCR beta libraries over three nested multiplex PCR rounds. The study ran its first two PCR rounds for around 10 cycles each, using TRBV1-TRBV30 forward primers and a C-beta reverse primer. TCRdb passed the multiplex PCR reads through MiXCR, listing each CDR3 protein once. The sample has 50,000 to 60,000 distinct CDR3 sequences; around 73% are singletons. Study observations and caveats: Detection in all five tumor regions applied to only about 7.5-24% of top clones.

The sample consisted of liver tumor tissue from sampling region 5. Subset meaning: tumor region T5, tumor centre. The TCR was taken from a man in his forties or fifties with primary liver carcinoma and hepatitis B virus infection. This rearrangement joins TRBV6-1 to TRBJ2-3; D perhaps matches TRBD1 (7 bases). As DNA, the CDR3 is TGTGCCAGCATGGTGGGCAGGGGGGCAGATACGCAGTATTCT. It codes for CASMVGRGADTQYS.